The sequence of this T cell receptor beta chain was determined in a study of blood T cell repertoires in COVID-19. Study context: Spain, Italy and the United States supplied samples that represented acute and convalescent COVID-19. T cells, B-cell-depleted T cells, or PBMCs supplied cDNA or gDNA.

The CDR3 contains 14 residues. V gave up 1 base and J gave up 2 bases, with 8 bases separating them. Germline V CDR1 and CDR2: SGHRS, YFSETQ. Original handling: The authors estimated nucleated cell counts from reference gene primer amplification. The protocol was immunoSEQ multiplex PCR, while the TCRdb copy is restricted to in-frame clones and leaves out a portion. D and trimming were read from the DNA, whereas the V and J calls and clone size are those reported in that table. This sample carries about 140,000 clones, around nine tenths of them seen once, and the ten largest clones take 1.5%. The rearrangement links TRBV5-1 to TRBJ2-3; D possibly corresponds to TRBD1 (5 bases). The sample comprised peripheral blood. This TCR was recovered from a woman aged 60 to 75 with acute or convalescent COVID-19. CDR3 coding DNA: TGCGCCAGCAGCTTGCGTGGACACACAGATACGCAGTATTTT. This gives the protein CASSLRGHTDTQYF.